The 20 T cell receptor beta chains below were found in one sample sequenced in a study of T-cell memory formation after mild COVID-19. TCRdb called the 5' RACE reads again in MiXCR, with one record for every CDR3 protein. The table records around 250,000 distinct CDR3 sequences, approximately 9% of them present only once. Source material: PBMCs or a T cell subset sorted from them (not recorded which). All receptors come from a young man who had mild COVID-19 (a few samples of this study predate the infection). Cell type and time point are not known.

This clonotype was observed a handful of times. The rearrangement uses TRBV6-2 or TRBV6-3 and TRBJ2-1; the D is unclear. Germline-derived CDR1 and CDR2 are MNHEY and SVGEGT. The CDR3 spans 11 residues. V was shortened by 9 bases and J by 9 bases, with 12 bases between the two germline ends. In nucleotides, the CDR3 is TGTGCCAGTACCGCCCGGACTGAGCAGTTCTTC. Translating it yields CASTARTEQFF.

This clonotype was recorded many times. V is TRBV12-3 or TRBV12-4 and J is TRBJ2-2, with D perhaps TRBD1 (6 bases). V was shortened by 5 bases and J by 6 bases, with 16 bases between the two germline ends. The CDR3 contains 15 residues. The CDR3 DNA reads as TGTGCCAGCAGTCTAGGGCTAGCAGGGGCCGGGGAGCTGTTTTTT. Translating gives CASSLGLAGAGELFF.

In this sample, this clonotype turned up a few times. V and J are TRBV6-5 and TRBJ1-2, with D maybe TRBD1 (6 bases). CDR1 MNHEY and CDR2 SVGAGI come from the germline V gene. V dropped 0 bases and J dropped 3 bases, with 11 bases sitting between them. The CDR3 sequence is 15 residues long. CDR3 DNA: TGTGCCAGCAGTTACTCGGGGGCCGATGACTATGGCTACACCTTC. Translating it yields CASSYSGADDYGYTF.

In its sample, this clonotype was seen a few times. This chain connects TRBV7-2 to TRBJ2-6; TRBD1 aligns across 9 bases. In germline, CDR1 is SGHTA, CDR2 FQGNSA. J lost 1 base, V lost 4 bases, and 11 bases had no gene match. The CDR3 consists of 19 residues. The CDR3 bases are TGTGCCAGCAGCTCCATGAGGGGGGACAGGGAGTCTGGGGCCAACGTCCTGACTTTC. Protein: CASSSMRGDRESGANVLTF.

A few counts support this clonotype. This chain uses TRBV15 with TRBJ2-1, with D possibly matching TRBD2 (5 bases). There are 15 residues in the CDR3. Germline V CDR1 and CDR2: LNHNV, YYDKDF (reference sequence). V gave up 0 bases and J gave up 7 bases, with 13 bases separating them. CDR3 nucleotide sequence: TGTGCCACCAGCAGAGAGTGGAAAACGGGGAATGAGCAGTTCTTC. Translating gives CATSREWKTGNEQFF.

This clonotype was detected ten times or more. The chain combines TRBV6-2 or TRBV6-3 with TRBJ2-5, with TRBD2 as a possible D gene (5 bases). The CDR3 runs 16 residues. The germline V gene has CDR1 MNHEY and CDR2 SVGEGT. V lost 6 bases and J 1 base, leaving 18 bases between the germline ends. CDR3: CASSASFGLRQETQYF. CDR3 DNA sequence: TGTGCCAGCAGCGCCAGCTTTGGACTGCGCCAAGAGACCCAGTACTTC.

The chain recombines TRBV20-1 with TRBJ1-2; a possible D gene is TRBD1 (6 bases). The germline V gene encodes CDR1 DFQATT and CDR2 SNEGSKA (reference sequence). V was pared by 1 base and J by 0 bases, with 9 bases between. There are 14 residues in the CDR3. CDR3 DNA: TGCAGTGCTAGAGGACAGGAGTCTAACTATGGCTACACCTTC. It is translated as CSARGQESNYGYTF.

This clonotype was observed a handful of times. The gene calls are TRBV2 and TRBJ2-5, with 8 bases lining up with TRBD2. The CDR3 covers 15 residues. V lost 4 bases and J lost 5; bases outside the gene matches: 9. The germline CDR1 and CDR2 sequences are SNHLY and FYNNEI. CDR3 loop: CASSGAGTRLETQYF. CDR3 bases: TGTGCCAGCAGTGGGGCGGGGACTAGATTGGAGACCCAGTACTTC.

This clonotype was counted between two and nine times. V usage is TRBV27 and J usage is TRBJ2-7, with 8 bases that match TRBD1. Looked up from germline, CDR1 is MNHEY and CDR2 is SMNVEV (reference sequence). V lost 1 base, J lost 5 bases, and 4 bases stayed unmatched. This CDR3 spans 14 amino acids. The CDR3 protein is CASSLFLTGDEQYF. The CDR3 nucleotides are TGTGCCAGCAGTTTATTTTTGACAGGGGACGAGCAGTACTTC.

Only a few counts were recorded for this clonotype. As DNA, the CDR3 is TGTGCCAGTGGCACAGGGAGTTTCTACGAGCAGTACTTC. Encoded protein: CASGTGSFYEQYF. The V and J genes are TRBV19 and TRBJ2-7; possibly TRBD1 for D (6 bases). Trimming took off 8 bases at V and 3 bases at J, with 14 bases between the two ends. Germline values: CDR1 LNHDA, CDR2 SQIVND (reference sequence). The CDR3 totals 13 residues.

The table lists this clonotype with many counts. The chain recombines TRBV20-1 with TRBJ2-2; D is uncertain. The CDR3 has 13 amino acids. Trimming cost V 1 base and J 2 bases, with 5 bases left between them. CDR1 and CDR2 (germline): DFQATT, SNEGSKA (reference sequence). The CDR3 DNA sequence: TGCAGTGCTAGAGGACATAACACCGGGGAGCTGTTTTTT. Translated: CSARGHNTGELFF.

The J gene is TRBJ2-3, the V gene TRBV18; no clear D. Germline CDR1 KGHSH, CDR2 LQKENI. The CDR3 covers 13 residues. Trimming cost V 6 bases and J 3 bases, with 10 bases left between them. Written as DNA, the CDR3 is TGTGCCAGCTCTTTCCTGGAAACAGATACGCAGTATTTT. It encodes CASSFLETDTQYF. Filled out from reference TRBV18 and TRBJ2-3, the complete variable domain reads NAGVMQNPRHLVRRRGQEARLRCSPMKGHSHVYWYRQLPEEGLKFMVYLQKENIIDESGMPKERFSAEFPKEGPSILRIQQVVRGDSAAYFCASSFLETDTQYFGPGTRLTVL.

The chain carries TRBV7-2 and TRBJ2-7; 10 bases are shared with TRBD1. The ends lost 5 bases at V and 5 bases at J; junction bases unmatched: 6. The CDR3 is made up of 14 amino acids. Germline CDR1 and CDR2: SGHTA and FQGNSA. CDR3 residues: CASSPRTGGDEQYF. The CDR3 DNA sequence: TGTGCCAGCAGCCCAAGGACAGGGGGGGACGAGCAGTACTTC.

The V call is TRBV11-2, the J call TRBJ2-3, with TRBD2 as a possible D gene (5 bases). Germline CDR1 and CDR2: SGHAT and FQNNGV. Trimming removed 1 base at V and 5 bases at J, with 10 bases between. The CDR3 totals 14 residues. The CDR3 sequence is CASSLVAREDTQYF. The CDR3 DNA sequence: TGTGCCAGCAGCTTAGTCGCGAGGGAAGATACGCAGTATTTT.

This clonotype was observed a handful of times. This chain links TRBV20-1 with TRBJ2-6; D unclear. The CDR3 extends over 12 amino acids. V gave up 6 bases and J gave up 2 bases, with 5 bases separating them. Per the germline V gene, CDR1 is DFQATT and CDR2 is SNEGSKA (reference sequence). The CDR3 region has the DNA TGCAGTGCCGACCCTGGGGCCAACGTCCTGACTTTC. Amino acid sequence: CSADPGANVLTF.

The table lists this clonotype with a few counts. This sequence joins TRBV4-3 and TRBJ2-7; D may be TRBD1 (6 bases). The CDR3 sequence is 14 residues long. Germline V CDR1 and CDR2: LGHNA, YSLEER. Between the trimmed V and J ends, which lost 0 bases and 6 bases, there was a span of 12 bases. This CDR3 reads CASSQEAQGGEQYF. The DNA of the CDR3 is TGCGCCAGCAGCCAAGAAGCACAGGGCGGCGAGCAGTACTTC.

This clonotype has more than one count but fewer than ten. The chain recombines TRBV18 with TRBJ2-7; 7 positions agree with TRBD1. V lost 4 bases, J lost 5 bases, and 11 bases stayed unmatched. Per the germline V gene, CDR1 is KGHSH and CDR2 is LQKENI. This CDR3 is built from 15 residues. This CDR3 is CASSQSRQGANEQYV. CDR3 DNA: TGTGCCAGCTCACAATCCCGACAGGGTGCAAACGAGCAGTACGTC.

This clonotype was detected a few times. In DNA, the CDR3 is TGCGCGTCCCTGGGGAACACTGAAGCTTTCTTT. It specifies CASLGNTEAFF. The chain employs TRBV5-1 and TRBJ1-1; no clear D. Germline CDR1 reads SGHRS; CDR2 reads YFSETQ. The CDR3 length is 11 residues. The full variable domain, in which reference TRBV5-1 and TRBJ1-1 provide the parts outside the CDR3, is KAGVTQTPRYLIKTRGQQVTLSCSPISGHRSVSWYQQTPGQGLQFLFEYFSETQRNKGNFPGRFSGRQFSNSRSEMNVSTLELGDSALYLCASLGNTEAFFGQGTRLTVV.

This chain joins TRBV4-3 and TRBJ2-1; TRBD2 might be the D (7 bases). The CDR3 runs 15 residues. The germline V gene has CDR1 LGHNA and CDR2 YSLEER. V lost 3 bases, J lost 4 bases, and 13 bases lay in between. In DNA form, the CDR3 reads TGCGCCAGCAGCCAGGAGCGGGGACAATACAATGAGCAGTTCTTC. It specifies CASSQERGQYNEQFF.

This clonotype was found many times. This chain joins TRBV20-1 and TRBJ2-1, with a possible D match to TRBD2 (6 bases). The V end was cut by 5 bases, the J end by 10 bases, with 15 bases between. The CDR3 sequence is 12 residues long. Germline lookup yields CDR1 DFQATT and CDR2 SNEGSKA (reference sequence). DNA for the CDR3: TGCAGTGCTGGACTATCCCGTGTGGAGCAGTTCTTC. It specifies CSAGLSRVEQFF.